This T cell receptor beta chain was sequenced for a study of blood T cells in healthy people across ages. Study-level background: Researchers report that template switching captured about one barcoded beta molecule per two T cells. Study-wide findings and caveats: Calculation of diversity from one million T cells yielded estimates considered to be underestimates.

For the second PCR, which ran for roughly 6 to 12 cycles, a sample-barcoded 5' primer and a J-beta primer mix were used. Using its own MiXCR run on the 5' RACE reads, TCRdb lists one record per CDR3 protein. The top ten hold roughly a quarter of the sample, which has about 830,000 distinct CDR3 sequences, around 68% seen once. This clonotype was picked up a small number of times. Its target is not known. CDR3 length: 15 residues. V lost 3 bases, J lost 3 bases, and 2 bases stayed unmatched. The germline gives CDR1 MNHEY, CDR2 SVGAGI. The sequence derives from a man aged 25-45 years in good health. Sequenced sample: blood. The gene calls are TRBV6-5 and TRBJ2-3; 11 bases are a match to TRBD2. The CDR3 spells CASSYLAGGTDTQYF. Written as DNA, the CDR3 is TGTGCCAGCAGTTATCTAGCGGGGGGTACAGATACGCAGTATTTT.